The T cell receptor (beta chain) described here comes from a study of blood T cell repertoires in COVID-19 (TCRdb year 2020). Context from the whole study: The collaborator samples originated in the United States, Italy and Spain and spanned the acute and convalescent phases of COVID-19. The material from the prospective study consisted of cDNA or gDNA derived from T cells, B-cell-depleted T cells, or PBMCs. The dataset comprised deeply sampled blood TCRbeta repertoires from subjects exposed to, actively infected with, or recovered from COVID-19. The repertoires were released in a freely available public database meant as a resource for research on the immune response to SARS-CoV-2. Samples came from the ongoing ImmuneRACE study (first 160 participants) plus 1,254 subjects from 6 global collaborators. Nearly every sample came with metadata listing a de-identified subject ID, COVID-19 status, age in years and sex. Where available, HLA class I and class II types were obtained from metadata supplied by the sample provider rather than from assay-based typing. Findings and caveats that apply to the study as a whole: How much clinical and demographic metadata was included differed by source and by participant, and the metadata was provided uncurated.

Looking up the germline V gene (reference sequence) yields CDR1 LGHDT and CDR2 YNNKEL. Trimming at the junction amounts to 4 bases on V and 5 bases on J, and the germline ends lie 12 bases apart. The CDR3 sequence holds 14 residues, the cysteine and phenylalanine included. Only the CDR3 DNA stays, 42 bases, in frame from base 1. TCRbeta CDR3 regions were amplified from genomic DNA by means of the immunoSEQ Assay, a bias-controlled multiplex PCR. The authors processed their data as follows. Nucleated cell counts per sample were estimated from amplification of reference gene primers within the assay. Sequence reads were collapsed and filtered to measure the absolute abundance of every unique TCRbeta CDR3 rearrangement. For each sample, productive Simpson clonality was calculated by taking the square root of Simpson's diversity index across productive rearrangements. The source is immuneACCESS, and TCRdb retained only in-frame sequences with V and J called. Part of the clones is not carried over; for the studies checked, unresolved V genes explain less than half of this, and the remainder is unexplained. The DNA gave D and trimming, while V, J and clone size come from that table. In this sample the table shows around 150,000 clones, approximately 79% of which occur a single time. The ten largest clonotypes hold over 2.5% of the sample.

Participants in the prospective study were enrolled through a virtual design, were aged roughly 18 to 90 years, and lived in 24 United States geographic areas. Cohort assignment in the prospective study relied on participant-reported clinical history from a screening survey and a study questionnaire. Recovered participants in ImmuneRACE Cohort 3 were defined by two consecutive negative NP/OP PCR tests, clearance by a healthcare professional, or resolution of symptoms. In the prospective study, mobile phlebotomists collected whole blood, serum and a nasopharyngeal or oropharyngeal swab from each participant. Additional blood draws and questionnaires over an approximately two-month period could optionally be provided by prospective study participants. Before DNA extraction, prospective study blood samples were shipped either frozen or at room temperature. Worth noting for this clone: The antigen it binds to is not known. Base-call qualities are not available, and no considerably larger clone is one nucleotide away.

Sequenced input: PBMCs or T cells enriched from blood (not recorded which). This clonotype was sampled from a woman between 45 and 60 years old who had recovered from COVID-19. The V and J genes are TRBV3-1 (or the pseudogene TRBV3-2) and TRBJ1-5; a tentative D call is TRBD1 (5 bases match). The CDR3 loop reads CASSRLGGDQPQHF. DNA sequence: TGTGCCAGCAGCCGCCTTGGGGGGGATCAGCCCCAGCATTTT.